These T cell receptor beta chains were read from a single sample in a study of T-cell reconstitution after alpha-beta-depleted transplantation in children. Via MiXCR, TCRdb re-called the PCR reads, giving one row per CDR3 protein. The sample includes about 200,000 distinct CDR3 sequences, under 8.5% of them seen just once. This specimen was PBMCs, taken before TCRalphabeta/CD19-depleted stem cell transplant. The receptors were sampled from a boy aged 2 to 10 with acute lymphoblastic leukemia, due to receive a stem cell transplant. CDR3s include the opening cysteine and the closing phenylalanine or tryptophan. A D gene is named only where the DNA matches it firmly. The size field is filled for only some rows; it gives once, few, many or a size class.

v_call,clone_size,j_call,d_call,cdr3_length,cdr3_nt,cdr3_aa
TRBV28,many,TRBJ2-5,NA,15,TGTGCCAGCAGTTTATCGGGGATTACGCAAGAGACCCAGTACTTC,CASSLSGITQETQYF
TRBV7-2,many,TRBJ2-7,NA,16,TGTGCCAGCAGCTTAGAGGTGGTGGCGGCCACCTACGAGCAGTACTTC,CASSLEVVAATYEQYF
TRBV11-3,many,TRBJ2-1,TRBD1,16,TGTGCCAGCAGCCCGCACAGGGGCTTTTCTTACAATGAGCAGTTCTTC,CASSPHRGFSYNEQFF
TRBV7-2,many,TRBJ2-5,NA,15,TGTGCCAGCAGCTTATCACGGGGTCTCTCAGAGACCCAGTACTTC,CASSLSRGLSETQYF
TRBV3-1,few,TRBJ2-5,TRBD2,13,TGTGCCAGCAGCGTAGCCGGGGGGGAGACCCAGTACTTC,CASSVAGGETQYF
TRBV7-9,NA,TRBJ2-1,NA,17,TGTGCCAGCAGCTCCCCGTCGGGCCCGACAACCCGAAATGAGCAGTTCTTC,CASSSPSGPTTRNEQFF
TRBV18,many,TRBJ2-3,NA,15,TGTGCCAGCTCACCACCGTCTCCCCGCACAGATACGCAGTATTTT,CASSPPSPRTDTQYF
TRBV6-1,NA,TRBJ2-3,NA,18,TGTGCCAGCAGCGTCGGGCAGGGGCCCCCCAGTCCGGCAGATACGCAGTATTTT,CASSVGQGPPSPADTQYF
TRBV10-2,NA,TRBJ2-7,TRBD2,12,TGCGCCAGCAGTGAGTCGGGACTAGAGCAGTACTTC,CASSESGLEQYF
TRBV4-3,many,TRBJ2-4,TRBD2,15,TGCGCCAGCAGCTCCTCGACTAGCCTTGAAAACATTCAGTACTTC,CASSSSTSLENIQYF
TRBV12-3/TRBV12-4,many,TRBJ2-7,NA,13,TGTGCCAGCAGTGGACTCAAGACCTACGAGCAGTACTTC,CASSGLKTYEQYF
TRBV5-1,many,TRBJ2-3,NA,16,TGCGCCAGCAGCGGCGGTAGCGGACTTAGCACAGATACGCAGTATTTT,CASSGGSGLSTDTQYF
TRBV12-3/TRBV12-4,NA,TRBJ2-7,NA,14,TGTGCCAGCAGCAAACCCAGTTTGCCCCACGAGCAGTACTTC,CASSKPSLPHEQYF
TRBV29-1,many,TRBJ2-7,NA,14,TGCAGCGTACAGGGTACCCAAAATTCCTACGAGCAGTACTTC,CSVQGTQNSYEQYF
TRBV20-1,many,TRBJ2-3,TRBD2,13,TGCAGTGCTAGGGGGGGGGGCACAGATACGCAGTATTTT,CSARGGGTDTQYF
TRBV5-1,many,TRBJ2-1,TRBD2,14,TGCGCCAGCAGCTTACCTAGCGGGGTCAATGAGCAGTTCTTC,CASSLPSGVNEQFF
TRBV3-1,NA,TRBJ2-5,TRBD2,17,TGTGCCAGCAGCCTGGATCCTAGCGGGAGGGCTTCAGAGACCCAGTACTTC,CASSLDPSGRASETQYF
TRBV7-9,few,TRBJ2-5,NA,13,TGTGCCAGCAGCTACGAGGCGGCGGGGACCCAGTACTTC,CASSYEAAGTQYF
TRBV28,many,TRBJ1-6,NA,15,TGTGCCAGCAGTTTATTTTCACAGGATAATTCACCCCTCCACTTT,CASSLFSQDNSPLHF
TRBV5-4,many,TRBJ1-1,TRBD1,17,TGTGCCAGCAGCTTGGCCGACACAGGGGGCGCGAACACTGAAGCTTTCTTT,CASSLADTGGANTEAFF
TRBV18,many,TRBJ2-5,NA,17,TGTGCCAGCTCACCACCAACGGCAGCCTCGTACCAAGAGACCCAGTACTTC,CASSPPTAASYQETQYF
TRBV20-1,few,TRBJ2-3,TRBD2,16,TGCAGTGCGCGACCCCCTACACGGACTAGCGGAGATACGCAGTATTTT,CSARPPTRTSGDTQYF
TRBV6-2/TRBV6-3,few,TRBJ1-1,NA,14,TGTGCCAGCACCGACCTCCGGGGGGACACTGAAGCTTTCTTT,CASTDLRGDTEAFF
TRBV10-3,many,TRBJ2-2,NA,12,TGTGCCATCGGACCCCAAAGGGGGGAGCTGTTTTTT,CAIGPQRGELFF
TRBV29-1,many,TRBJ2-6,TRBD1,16,TGCAGCGTTGAAGAGTTTTCGGGACAGGGGGCCAACGTCCTGACTTTC,CSVEEFSGQGANVLTF
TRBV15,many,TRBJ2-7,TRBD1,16,TGTGCCACCAGCAGAGGGGGGGGACAGGGACAATACGAGCAGTACTTC,CATSRGGGQGQYEQYF